Detailed here is one T cell receptor beta chain. This sample was included in a study of technical replicates of blood from several donors. TCRdb's table, derived via immunoSEQ multiplex PCR, lists solely in-frame clones and lacks some. The table includes under 85,000 clones, around 88% detected once. The CDR3 spans 14 residues. The V gene's germline CDR1 is SEHNR and CDR2 FQNEAQ (reference sequence). V dropped 3 bases and J dropped 5 bases, with 11 bases sitting between them. This receptor was obtained from a human donor in good health. Some clones in this sample may be carry-over from other donors' samples. The sequenced sample was PBMCs. V is TRBV7-9 and J is TRBJ1-5, with D hard to call. The DNA of the CDR3 is TGTGCCAGCAGCTTGTGGGGAGACGATCAGCCCCAGCATTTT. Translated: CASSLWGDDQPQHF.